This note documents a single TCR beta chain sequence. Its target is unknown. Measured with immunoSEQ multiplex PCR; TCRdb has only the in-frame clones, and not every one. The table shows 150,000 to 200,000 clones, with about nine tenths occurring only once. Germline CDR1 reads LGHNA; CDR2 reads YNFKEQ. The CDR3 contains 18 residues. V lost 0 bases to trimming and J lost 1 base; unmatched junction nucleotides: 10. The data stem from a study of T cell responses to AZD1222 COVID-19 vaccine. Overall study findings and caveats: The span of vaccine-associated CD4 TCRs extended across spike, with dominance at 160-218 and 743-854. Unmutated variant regions are reportedly the target of nearly half of TCRs that are spike-specific.

The sequenced sample was peripheral blood, obtained on day 0 of AZD1222 vaccination. This TCR was recovered from an adult in good health. This chain connects TRBV4-2 to TRBJ2-3; TRBD2 agrees at 7 bases. The CDR3 DNA follows: TGTGCCAGCAGCCAAGAGCAGTCCGCGGGGGTGCGCACAGATACGCAGTATTTT. Its translation is CASSQEQSAGVRTDTQYF.